The rows below give T cell receptor beta chains drawn from one sample of a study of post-analysis software for immune sequencing data. TCRdb recomputed calls from the PCR reads with MiXCR, one row per CDR3 protein. In the table there are 400,000 to 500,000 distinct CDR3 sequences, approximately 39% of which are singletons. The sequencing input was blood. Receptors were obtained from a girl aged 2 to 9 with multiple sclerosis. The CDR3 runs from the conserved cysteine through the conserved F or W. Each record gives: V gene, CDR3 length, D gene, J gene, CDR3 DNA, CDR3 protein. D genes are given only for firm matches.

V: TRBV5-1; length: 17; D: TRBD1; J: TRBJ2-7; DNA: TGCGCCAGCAGCTTGGGCACCGGGACAGAGAGAGCCTACGAGCAGTACTTC; CDR3: CASSLGTGTERAYEQYF
V: TRBV6-5; length: 14; D: NA; J: TRBJ2-7; DNA: TGTGCCAGCAGTTGCAGGGGCCCCTCCTACGAGCAGTACTTC; CDR3: CASSCRGPSYEQYF
V: TRBV6-5; length: 14; D: NA; J: TRBJ2-5; DNA: TGTGCCAGCAGTTACTCGGCTAGCGCAAAGACCCAGTACTTC; CDR3: CASSYSASAKTQYF
V: TRBV6-1; length: 16; D: TRBD1; J: TRBJ1-2; DNA: TGTGCCAGCAGTGAAGGTTCAGGGGGCGCCGACTATGGCTACACCTTC; CDR3: CASSEGSGGADYGYTF
V: TRBV7-2; length: 14; D: TRBD2; J: TRBJ2-7; DNA: TGTGCCAGCAGCCCGGGAGGGCGGTCCTACGAGCAGTACTTC; CDR3: CASSPGGRSYEQYF
V: TRBV4-2; length: 16; D: NA; J: TRBJ1-5; DNA: TGTGCCAGCAGCCAAGGACAGGTAATGAGCAATCAGCCCCAGCATTTT; CDR3: CASSQGQVMSNQPQHF
V: TRBV28; length: 14; D: TRBD1; J: TRBJ1-2; DNA: TGTGCCAGCAGTTTAGGGGGCAGGGGGAATGGCTACACCTTC; CDR3: CASSLGGRGNGYTF
V: TRBV24-1; length: 14; D: NA; J: TRBJ2-3; DNA: TGTGCCACCAGTTTAGGCGGGGGCGGAGATACGCAGTATTTT; CDR3: CATSLGGGGDTQYF
V: TRBV29-1; length: 15; D: NA; J: TRBJ2-7; DNA: TGCAGCGTTCTTACTAGGACGGACTACTCCTACGAGCAGTACTTC; CDR3: CSVLTRTDYSYEQYF
V: TRBV5-1; length: 16; D: TRBD1; J: TRBJ1-2; DNA: TGCGCCAGCAGGTGGGACAGTGGTTCGGCTAACTATGGCTACACCTTC; CDR3: CASRWDSGSANYGYTF
V: TRBV28; length: 14; D: TRBD2; J: TRBJ2-7; DNA: TGTGCCAGCGGTAGCGGGGGGTGGGCCTACGAGCAGTACTTC; CDR3: CASGSGGWAYEQYF
V: TRBV15; length: 15; D: TRBD1; J: TRBJ2-1; DNA: TGTGCCACCAGCAGGGGACAGGGGACCCACAATGAGCAGTTCTTC; CDR3: CATSRGQGTHNEQFF
V: TRBV29-1; length: 16; D: TRBD2; J: TRBJ2-1; DNA: TGCAGCGTTGCCGGGGGGGCCGACCCCATAAACAATGAGCAGTTCTTC; CDR3: CSVAGGADPINNEQFF
V: TRBV24-1; length: 14; D: TRBD2; J: TRBJ2-1; DNA: TGTGCCACCACTGGGACTAGCGAGCACAATGAGCAGTTCTTC; CDR3: CATTGTSEHNEQFF
V: TRBV5-1; length: 18; D: TRBD2; J: TRBJ2-3; DNA: TGCGCCAGCAGCTTCAGGACTAGCGGCCTCAGAGGAGCAGATACGCAGTATTTT; CDR3: CASSFRTSGLRGADTQYF